The rows below give T cell receptor beta chains drawn from one sample of a study of graft-versus-host responses after intestinal transplantation. Their antigens are not known. The repertoire was sequenced with immunoSEQ multiplex PCR; TCRdb's copy has only in-frame clones and lacks some. The data show about 39,000 clones, about 95% seen once. The input for sequencing was unstimulated CD8+ T cells sorted from spleen or lymph node cells, taken before transplant. The receptors were gathered from a human donor who was the organ donor for an intestinal transplant. Both conserved end residues are part of each CDR3. Fields, in order: CDR3 DNA, CDR3 protein, V gene, D gene, clone size, J gene. A D gene is named only where the DNA matches it firmly. Where a row states a size, it is once, few, many or the class of an expanded clone; other rows omit it.

TGCGCCAGCAGCCAAGATTTGGGGGGGGCCAACGAGCAGTACTTC,CASSQDLGGANEQYF,TRBV4-3,NA,few,TRBJ2-7
TGTGCCAGCAGCTCGCAGGGACAATACACTGAAGCTTTCTTT,CASSSQGQYTEAFF,TRBV7-9,NA,NA,TRBJ1-1
TGTGCCAGCAGCCCCACCGAGTACCCTCGGGGCACTGAAGCTTTCTTT,CASSPTEYPRGTEAFF,TRBV11-2,NA,NA,TRBJ1-1
TGTGCCAGCAGCCCGGACAGGGCCCTTATCCACATTCAGTACTTC,CASSPDRALIHIQYF,TRBV11-2,TRBD1,NA,TRBJ2-4
TGTGCCAGCAGTTTATCCGGGACAGGGTTGTCCTATGGCTACACCTTC,CASSLSGTGLSYGYTF,TRBV27,TRBD1,NA,TRBJ1-2
TGTGCCTGGAGTGTAGTAGGGTTAAATGAGCAGTTCTTC,CAWSVVGLNEQFF,TRBV30,NA,NA,TRBJ2-1
TGCGCCAGCAGCCCCAATCGGGGAGGGCCCCAAGAGACCCAGTACTTC,CASSPNRGGPQETQYF,TRBV4-1,TRBD2,NA,TRBJ2-5
TGTGCCAGCAGCCAAGAGAGCACAGATACGCAGTATTTT,CASSQESTDTQYF,TRBV4-2,NA,NA,TRBJ2-3
TGTGCAAGTCGCTTAGCTTGGGGACATAAAAACATTCAGTACTTC,CASRLAWGHKNIQYF,TRBV12-2,NA,NA,TRBJ2-4
TGTGCCAGCAGTCCGGGACAGGGGGGCACTGAAGCCTTCTTT,CASSPGQGGTEAFF,TRBV27,TRBD1,NA,TRBJ1-1
TGTGCCAGCAGCCCCGGTTATGGCTTCTCCTACAATGAGCAGTTCTTC,CASSPGYGFSYNEQFF,TRBV9,NA,NA,TRBJ2-1
TGTGCCAGCAGTCAGCTGGGACAGAAAGCTTTCTTT,CASSQLGQKAFF,TRBV6-1,TRBD1,NA,TRBJ1-1
TGCGCCAGCAGCCAAGATAAGGGGGGAAGTGGACTCACTGAAGCTTTCTTT,CASSQDKGGSGLTEAFF,TRBV4-3,NA,NA,TRBJ1-1
TGCGCCAGCAGCCTGTACCCTGGGGCGTACTCCTACAATGAGCAGTTCTTC,CASSLYPGAYSYNEQFF,TRBV5-1,NA,NA,TRBJ2-1
TGTGCCAGCAGTGAGTTTGGCCGTAGAAACACTGAAGCTTTCTTT,CASSEFGRRNTEAFF,TRBV2,NA,NA,TRBJ1-1
TGTGCCAGCAGCTTAGGGTCGGCGGGGGGGCTGGAGACCCAGTACTTC,CASSLGSAGGLETQYF,TRBV11-2,TRBD2,NA,TRBJ2-5
TGTGCCAGCAGCTTAGAACTAGCGGGCTACAATGAGCAGTTCTTC,CASSLELAGYNEQFF,TRBV7-2,TRBD2,NA,TRBJ2-1
TGCAGCGCTATGGGACTAGCGGGGGGCTACACAGATACGCAGTATTTT,CSAMGLAGGYTDTQYF,TRBV29-1,TRBD2,NA,TRBJ2-3
TGCAGTGCTCGGATGAACACTGAAGCTTTCTTT,CSARMNTEAFF,TRBV20-1,NA,NA,TRBJ1-1
TGTGCCAGCAGTTTAAGTTCCTTGAACACTGAAGCTTTCTTT,CASSLSSLNTEAFF,TRBV28,NA,NA,TRBJ1-1
TGTGCCAGCAGCTTAGCGGGGGGTAACAATGAGCAGTTCTTC,CASSLAGGNNEQFF,TRBV7-6,NA,NA,TRBJ2-1
TGTGCCAGCAGTGACATACAGGGGGCCCACGAGCAGTACTTC,CASSDIQGAHEQYF,TRBV2,TRBD1,NA,TRBJ2-7
TGTGCCAGCAGCCATCGACTTAGAGGGGGTGACGACACCGGGGAGCTGTTTTTT,CASSHRLRGGDDTGELFF,TRBV7-9,NA,NA,TRBJ2-2
TGCGCCAGCAGTGAGTTCGGGCAGGGTCACAATGAGCAGTTCTTC,CASSEFGQGHNEQFF,TRBV10-1,NA,NA,TRBJ2-1
TGCAGCGTTGAAGATACGGGGGGTAGCTCCTACGAGCAGTACTTC,CSVEDTGGSSYEQYF,TRBV29-1,TRBD2,NA,TRBJ2-7
TGTGCCAGCAGCGTAGGGGACAGTAACTCCTACGAGCAGTACTTC,CASSVGDSNSYEQYF,TRBV9,TRBD1,NA,TRBJ2-7
TGTGCCAGTAGTAGAGACAGGGGGTTCGGTCAGCCCCAGCATTTT,CASSRDRGFGQPQHF,TRBV19,TRBD1,NA,TRBJ1-5
TGCGCCAGCAGCCAAGATCGCAGAGGAGGAGCTCAGCCCCAGCATTTT,CASSQDRRGGAQPQHF,TRBV4-3,NA,once,TRBJ1-5
TGTGCCAGCAGTTACTCTTCACAAGGGGGGGAAAAACTGTTTTTT,CASSYSSQGGEKLFF,TRBV6-5,NA,NA,TRBJ1-4
TGTGCCAGCAGTCCCTTCGCGGGGGGGCCGACAGATACGCAGTATTTT,CASSPFAGGPTDTQYF,TRBV27,TRBD2,NA,TRBJ2-3
TGTGCCAGCAGTGGGGTCTCCGGAGGGAACACTGAAGCTTTCTTT,CASSGVSGGNTEAFF,TRBV25-1,NA,NA,TRBJ1-1
TGTGCCACCAGCAGTGAAACTAGTCCCACAGATACGCAGTATTTT,CATSSETSPTDTQYF,TRBV15,NA,NA,TRBJ2-3
TGCGCCAGCAGCCAAGATAGGGTGAGGGGGGTTGAAACTTTCTTT,CASSQDRVRGVETFF,TRBV4-3,NA,NA,TRBJ1-1
TGTGCCAGCAGTTCCATCACAGGGGGGATCTACGAGCAGTACTTC,CASSSITGGIYEQYF,TRBV6-5,TRBD1,NA,TRBJ2-7
TGCGCCAGCAGCCCGACGGGGACAGCGAATTCACCCCTCCACTTT,CASSPTGTANSPLHF,TRBV4-3,TRBD1,NA,TRBJ1-6
TGTGCCAGTAGTCATAGATGGTTTTACTATGGCTACACCTTC,CASSHRWFYYGYTF,TRBV19,NA,NA,TRBJ1-2
TGTGCCAGCAGCTTATACGTAGGGTCGGGCTATGGCTACACCTTC,CASSLYVGSGYGYTF,TRBV7-3,NA,NA,TRBJ1-2
TGTGCCAGCAGCAACCGGGACAGGGTAAAAGATACGCAGTATTTT,CASSNRDRVKDTQYF,TRBV11-3,TRBD1,NA,TRBJ2-3
TGTGCCAGCAGCAAAGATGAGACAGGGGTATACACCGGGGAGCTGTTTTTT,CASSKDETGVYTGELFF,TRBV21-1,NA,NA,TRBJ2-2
TGTGCCAGCAGTTTGGGGGTCGAGCAGTACTTC,CASSLGVEQYF,TRBV27,NA,NA,TRBJ2-7
TGTGCCAGCAGTTACGGACAAGCCTATGGCTACACCTTC,CASSYGQAYGYTF,TRBV6-5,NA,once,TRBJ1-2
TGCGCCAGCAGCTTGGATCTGGGAGGCTACGAGCAGTACTTC,CASSLDLGGYEQYF,TRBV5-1,NA,NA,TRBJ2-7
TGTGCCAGCAGTTACTCGAGGGCCAATTCACCCCTCCACTTT,CASSYSRANSPLHF,TRBV6-6,NA,once,TRBJ1-6
TGTGCCAGCAGTGAATGGGAAGGCCGGGACGTTGGAGACACAGATACGCAGTATTTT,CASSEWEGRDVGDTDTQYF,TRBV2,NA,once,TRBJ2-3
TGTGCCTGGGGCCGGGGGGAGACCCAGTACTTC,CAWGRGETQYF,TRBV30,NA,NA,TRBJ2-5
TGCGCCAGCAGCCAAGATATCGGGATCGGTGACGAGCAGTACTTC,CASSQDIGIGDEQYF,TRBV4-3,NA,NA,TRBJ2-7
TGCGCCAGCGGATTAGGACAGGGGATCGGAGATACGCAGTATTTT,CASGLGQGIGDTQYF,TRBV5-1,TRBD1,NA,TRBJ2-3
TGTGCCAGCAGCACGCCCTCCGGGACAGGGTACTACGAGCAGTACTTC,CASSTPSGTGYYEQYF,TRBV13,TRBD1,NA,TRBJ2-7
TGCGCCAGCAGCCATGCCCTCGTCGGGACTCCTAAGGAGCTGTTTTTT,CASSHALVGTPKELFF,TRBV4-3,NA,NA,TRBJ2-2
TGTGCCAGCAGCCAGGGGGCAACAGATACGCAGTATTTT,CASSQGATDTQYF,TRBV5-6,TRBD1,NA,TRBJ2-3
TGTGCCACCAGCAGAGATAAGGGACTAAATCAGCCCCAGCATTTT,CATSRDKGLNQPQHF,TRBV15,NA,NA,TRBJ1-5
TGTGCCAGCAGTGACGTACAGGGAGCCTATGGCTACACCTTC,CASSDVQGAYGYTF,TRBV6-5,NA,once,TRBJ1-2
TGTGCCAGCAGTGACTATGCCAGCAATGAGCAGTTCTTC,CASSDYASNEQFF,TRBV6-4,NA,once,TRBJ2-1
TGTGCCAGCAGCTTCCGGACAGGGGTTCAGCCCCAGCATTTT,CASSFRTGVQPQHF,TRBV7-2,TRBD1,NA,TRBJ1-5
TGTGCCAGCCAGGGGTACGAGCAGTACTTC,CASQGYEQYF,TRBV2,NA,NA,TRBJ2-7
TGTGCCACCAGCAGAGATCCCCCCCATCCCCTGCCCCCCGACGAGCAGTACTTC,CATSRDPPHPLPPDEQYF,TRBV15,NA,NA,TRBJ2-7
TGTGCCAGTAGTATGTGGGGAGTTCGGGCAGATACGCAGTATTTT,CASSMWGVRADTQYF,TRBV19,NA,once,TRBJ2-3